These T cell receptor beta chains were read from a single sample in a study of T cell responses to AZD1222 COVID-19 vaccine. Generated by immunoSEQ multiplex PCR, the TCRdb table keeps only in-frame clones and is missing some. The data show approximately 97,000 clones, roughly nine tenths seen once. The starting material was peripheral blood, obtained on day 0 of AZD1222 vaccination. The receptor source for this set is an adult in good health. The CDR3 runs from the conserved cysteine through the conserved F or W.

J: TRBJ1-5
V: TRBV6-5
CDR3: CASSRITGGQPQHF

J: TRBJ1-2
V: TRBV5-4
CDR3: CASSLGPGGYTF

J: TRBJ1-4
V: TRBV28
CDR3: CASSSGQVHEKLFF

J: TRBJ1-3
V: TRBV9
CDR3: CASSVSGNTIYF

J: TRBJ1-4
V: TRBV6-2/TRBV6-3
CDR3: CASSYSRLHEKLFF

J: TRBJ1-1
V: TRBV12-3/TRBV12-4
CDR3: CASRFQGLEAFF

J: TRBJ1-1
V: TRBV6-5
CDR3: CASSTQTEAFF

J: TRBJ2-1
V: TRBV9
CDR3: CASSVVGSASYNEQFF

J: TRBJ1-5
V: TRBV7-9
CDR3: CASSPPGNSNQPQHF

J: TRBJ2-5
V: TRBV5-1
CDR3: CASSLVPDQETQYF

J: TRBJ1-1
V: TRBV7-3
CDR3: CASSPYRGLPQSTEAFF

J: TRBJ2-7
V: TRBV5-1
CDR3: CASSRMGAGFVLGTYEQYF

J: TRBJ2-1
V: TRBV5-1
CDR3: CASSLEGEQFF

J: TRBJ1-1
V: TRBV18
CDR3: CASSPPGTDEAFF

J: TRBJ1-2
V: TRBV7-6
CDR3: CASSPKTGHPLGYTF

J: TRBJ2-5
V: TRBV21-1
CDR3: CASSKGKTTPKVGIKETQYF

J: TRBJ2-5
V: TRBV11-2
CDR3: CASSRVSETQYF

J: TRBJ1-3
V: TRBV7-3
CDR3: CASSLGVTGNTIYF

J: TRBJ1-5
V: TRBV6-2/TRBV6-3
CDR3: CASSWTGARPNQPQHF

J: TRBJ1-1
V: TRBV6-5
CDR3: CASSLTFLSLTEAFF

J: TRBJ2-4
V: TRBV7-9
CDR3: CASSLERVADHNGKNIQYF

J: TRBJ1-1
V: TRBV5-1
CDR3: CASSLDSMNTEAFF

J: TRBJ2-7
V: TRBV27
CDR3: CASKPGDKYEQYF

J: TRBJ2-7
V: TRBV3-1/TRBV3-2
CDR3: CASSQDFYEQYF

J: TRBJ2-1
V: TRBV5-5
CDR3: CASSLALAGAANEQFF

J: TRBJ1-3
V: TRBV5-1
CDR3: CASSFGDRGGGNTIYF

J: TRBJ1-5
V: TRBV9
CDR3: CASSSQGSHQPQHF

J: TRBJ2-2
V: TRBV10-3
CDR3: CAISGLRGSDTGELFF

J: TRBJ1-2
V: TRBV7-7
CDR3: CASSLSPTGEKYGYTF

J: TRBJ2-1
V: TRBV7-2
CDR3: CASSLARVSYNEQFF

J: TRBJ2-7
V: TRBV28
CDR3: CASSLSGGSDEQYF

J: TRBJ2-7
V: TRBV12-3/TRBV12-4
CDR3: CASSRDTAEQYF

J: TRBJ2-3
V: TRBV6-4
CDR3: CASSEGTTTDTQYF

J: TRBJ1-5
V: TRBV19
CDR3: CASSLAGVGQPQHF

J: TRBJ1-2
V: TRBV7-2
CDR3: CASSLDGDRSLYGYTF

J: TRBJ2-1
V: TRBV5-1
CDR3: CASSLAVGEQFF